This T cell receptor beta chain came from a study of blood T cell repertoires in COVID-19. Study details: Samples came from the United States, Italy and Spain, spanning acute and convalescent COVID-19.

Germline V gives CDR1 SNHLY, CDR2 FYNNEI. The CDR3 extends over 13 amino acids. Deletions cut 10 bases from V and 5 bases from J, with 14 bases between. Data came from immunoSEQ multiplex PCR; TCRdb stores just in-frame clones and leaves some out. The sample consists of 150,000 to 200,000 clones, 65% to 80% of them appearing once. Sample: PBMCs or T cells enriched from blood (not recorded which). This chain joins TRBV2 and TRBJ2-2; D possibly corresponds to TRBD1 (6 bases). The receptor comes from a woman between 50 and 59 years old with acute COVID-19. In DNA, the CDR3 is TGTGCCACCCGGGACATTACGACCGGGGAGCTGTTTTTT. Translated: CATRDITTGELFF.